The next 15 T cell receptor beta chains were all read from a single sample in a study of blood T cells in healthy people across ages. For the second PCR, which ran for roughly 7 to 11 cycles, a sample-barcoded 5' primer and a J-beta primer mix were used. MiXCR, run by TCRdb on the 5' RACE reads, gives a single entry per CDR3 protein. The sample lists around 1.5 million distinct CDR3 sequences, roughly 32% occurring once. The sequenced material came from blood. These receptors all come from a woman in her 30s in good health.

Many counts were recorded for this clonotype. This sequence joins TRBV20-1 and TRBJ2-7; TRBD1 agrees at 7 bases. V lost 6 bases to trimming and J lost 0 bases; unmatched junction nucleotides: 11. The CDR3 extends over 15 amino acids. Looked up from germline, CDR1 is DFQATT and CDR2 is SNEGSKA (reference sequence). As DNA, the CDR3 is TGCAGTGCCCTATCAACCGGGACAGTCTCCTACGAGCAGTACTTC. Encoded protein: CSALSTGTVSYEQYF.

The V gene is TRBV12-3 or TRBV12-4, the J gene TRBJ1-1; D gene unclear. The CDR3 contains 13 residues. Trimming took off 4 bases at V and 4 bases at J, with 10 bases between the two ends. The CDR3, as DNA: TGTGCCAGCAGTTCGGCACCCACCACTGAAGCTTTCTTT. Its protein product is CASSSAPTTEAFF.

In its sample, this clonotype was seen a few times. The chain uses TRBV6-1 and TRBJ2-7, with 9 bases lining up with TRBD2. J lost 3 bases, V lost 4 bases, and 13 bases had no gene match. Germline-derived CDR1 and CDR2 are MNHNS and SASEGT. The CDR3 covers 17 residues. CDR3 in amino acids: CASSAQPGLALVYEQYF. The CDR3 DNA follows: TGTGCCAGCAGTGCGCAACCGGGACTAGCTTTGGTCTACGAGCAGTACTTC.

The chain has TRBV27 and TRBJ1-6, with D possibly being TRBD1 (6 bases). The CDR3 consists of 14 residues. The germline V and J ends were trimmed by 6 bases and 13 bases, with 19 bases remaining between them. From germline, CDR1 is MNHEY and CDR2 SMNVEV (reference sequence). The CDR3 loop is CASRPTGTPFPLHF. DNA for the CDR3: TGTGCCAGCAGGCCTACAGGGACTCCGTTTCCCCTCCACTTT.

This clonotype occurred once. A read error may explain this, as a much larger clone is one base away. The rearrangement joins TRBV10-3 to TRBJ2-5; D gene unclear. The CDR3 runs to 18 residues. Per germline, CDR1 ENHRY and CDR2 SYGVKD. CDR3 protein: CAISESNPGQPYQETRYF. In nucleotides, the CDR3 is TGTGCCATCAGTGAGTCGAATCCTGGGCAGCCGTACCAAGAGACCCGGTACTTC.

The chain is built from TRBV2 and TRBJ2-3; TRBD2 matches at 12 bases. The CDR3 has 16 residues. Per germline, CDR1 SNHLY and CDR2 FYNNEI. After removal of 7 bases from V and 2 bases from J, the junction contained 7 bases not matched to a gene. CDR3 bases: TGTGCCAGCAATCCCCTAGCGGGGGGGTCCACAGATACGCAGTATTTT. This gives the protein CASNPLAGGSTDTQYF.

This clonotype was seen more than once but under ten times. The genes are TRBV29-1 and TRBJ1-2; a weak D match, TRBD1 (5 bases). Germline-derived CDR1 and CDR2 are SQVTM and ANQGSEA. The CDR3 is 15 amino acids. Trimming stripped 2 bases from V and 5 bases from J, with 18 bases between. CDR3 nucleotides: TGCAGCGTTGAATCCCCGCTCAGGGTCGGGTATGGCTACACCTTC. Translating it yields CSVESPLRVGYGYTF. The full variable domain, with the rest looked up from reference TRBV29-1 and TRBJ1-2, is SAVISQKPSRDICQRGTSLTIQCQVDSQVTMMFWYRQQPGQSLTLIATANQGSEATYESGFVIDKFPISRPNLTFSTLTVSNMSPEDSSIYLCSVESPLRVGYGYTFGSGTRLTVV.

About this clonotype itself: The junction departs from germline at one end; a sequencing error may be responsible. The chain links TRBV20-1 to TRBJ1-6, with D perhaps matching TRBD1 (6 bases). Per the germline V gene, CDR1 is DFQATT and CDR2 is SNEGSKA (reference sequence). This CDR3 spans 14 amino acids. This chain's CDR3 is CSAGAPGGGSPRHF. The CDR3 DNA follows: TGCAGTGCTGGAGCGCCGGGGGGCGGTTCACCCCGCCACTTT.

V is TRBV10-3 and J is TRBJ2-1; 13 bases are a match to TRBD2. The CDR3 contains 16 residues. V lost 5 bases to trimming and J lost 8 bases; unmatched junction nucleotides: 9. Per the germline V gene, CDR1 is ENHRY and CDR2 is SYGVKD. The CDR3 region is CAISPRLAGGRDEQFF. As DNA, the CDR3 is TGTGCCATCAGTCCCAGACTAGCGGGAGGCCGAGATGAGCAGTTCTTC.

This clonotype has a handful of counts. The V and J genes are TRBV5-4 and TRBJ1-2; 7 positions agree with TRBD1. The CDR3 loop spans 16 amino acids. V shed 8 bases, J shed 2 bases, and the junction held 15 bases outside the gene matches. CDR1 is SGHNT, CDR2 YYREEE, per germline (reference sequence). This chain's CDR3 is CASADREDVGNYGYTF. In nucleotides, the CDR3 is TGTGCCAGTGCTGACAGGGAAGATGTAGGGAACTATGGCTACACCTTC.

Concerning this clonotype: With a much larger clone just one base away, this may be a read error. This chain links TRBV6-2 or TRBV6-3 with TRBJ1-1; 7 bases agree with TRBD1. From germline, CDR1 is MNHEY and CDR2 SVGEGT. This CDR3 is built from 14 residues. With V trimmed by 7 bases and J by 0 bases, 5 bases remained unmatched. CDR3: CASKTGTVNTEAFF. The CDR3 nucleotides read TGTGCCAGCAAAACCGGGACAGTGAACACTGAAGCTTTCTTT.

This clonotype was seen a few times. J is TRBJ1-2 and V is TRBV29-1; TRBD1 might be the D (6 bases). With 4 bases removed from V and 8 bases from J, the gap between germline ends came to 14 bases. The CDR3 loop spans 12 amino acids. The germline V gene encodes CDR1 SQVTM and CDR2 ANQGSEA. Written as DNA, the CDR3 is TGCAGCGTTGGGTACAGGGAGCGAGGCTACACCTTC. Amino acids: CSVGYRERGYTF. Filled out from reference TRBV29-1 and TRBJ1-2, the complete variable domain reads SAVISQKPSRDICQRGTSLTIQCQVDSQVTMMFWYRQQPGQSLTLIATANQGSEATYESGFVIDKFPISRPNLTFSTLTVSNMSPEDSSIYLCSVGYRERGYTFGSGTRLTVV.

Here the CDR3 reads CASSFGRAYTDTQYF. CDR3 bases: TGTGCCAGCAGTTTTGGCAGGGCATACACAGATACGCAGTATTTT. V gene TRBV28 combines with J gene TRBJ2-3; perhaps TRBD1 as D (5 bases). Between the trimmed V and J ends, which lost 3 bases and 2 bases, there was a span of 12 bases. This CDR3 region has 15 residues. CDR1 is MDHEN, CDR2 SYDVKM, per germline.

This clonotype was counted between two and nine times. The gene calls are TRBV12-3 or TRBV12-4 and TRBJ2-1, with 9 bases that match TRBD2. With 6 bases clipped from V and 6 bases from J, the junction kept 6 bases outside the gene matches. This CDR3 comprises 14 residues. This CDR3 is CASSHETSGNEQFF. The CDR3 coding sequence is TGTGCCAGCAGCCACGAGACTAGCGGCAATGAGCAGTTCTTC.

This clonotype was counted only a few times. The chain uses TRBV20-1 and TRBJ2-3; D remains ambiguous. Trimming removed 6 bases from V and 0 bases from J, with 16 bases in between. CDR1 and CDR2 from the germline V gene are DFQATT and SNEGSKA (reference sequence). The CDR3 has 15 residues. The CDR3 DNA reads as TGCAGTGCGGGCGGCCTTCCGACTAGCACAGATACGCAGTATTTT. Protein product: CSAGGLPTSTDTQYF.